This T cell receptor (beta chain) was sequenced for a study of shared clonotypes between healthy human individuals. Study information: Donors consisted of two women and a few men between 18 and 49.

Investigators spread the genomic DNA of each subset evenly over several immunoSEQ plates. Replicate PCRs for unsorted PBMC used around 270 ng DNA (around 30,000 T cell genomes). Assay: immunoSEQ multiplex PCR; the TCRdb copy retains only in-frame clones and omits some. The table lists 75,000 to 100,000 clones, around 43% of them singletons. Per germline, CDR1 SGDLS and CDR2 YYNGEE. CDR3 size: 13 residues. V lost 4 bases and J lost 3, with 9 bases in between. Sequencing was carried out using PBMCs. The sequence derives from a woman between 40 and 50 years old in good health. Some clones in this sample may be carry-over from other donors' samples. This rearrangement joins TRBV9 to TRBJ2-3; D not certain. The CDR3 protein is CASSTGDTDTQYF. In nucleotides, the CDR3 is TGTGCCAGCAGCACCGGAGATACAGATACGCAGTATTTT.